The table lists the clone carrying this T cell receptor beta chain with a few counts. Authors' methods: The authors estimated nucleated cell counts from reference gene primer amplification. Sequencing used immunoSEQ multiplex PCR; TCRdb keeps in-frame clones, though not all of them. D and trimming come from the DNA, and the V and J calls and clone size come from that table. The sample carries more than 80,000 clones, roughly 83% recorded once. The data are from a study of blood T cell repertoires in COVID-19. Overall study: Acute and convalescent COVID-19 specimens originated in the United States, Italy and Spain.

This CDR3 contains 12 residues. Trimming took off 4 bases at V and 4 bases at J, with 5 bases between the two ends. V gene TRBV12-3 or TRBV12-4 combines with J gene TRBJ1-5; D remains unclear. The sequenced sample was peripheral blood. This sequence originates from a man aged 50 to 60 with active COVID-19. This CDR3 reads CASSSGNQPQHF. The CDR3 DNA sequence: TGTGCCAGCAGTTCCGGGAATCAGCCCCAGCATTTT.